These T cell receptor beta chains were read from a single sample in a study of persistence of HIV-infected CD4 T cells. TCRdb's copy holds only in-frame clones and misses some; the assay was immunoSEQ multiplex PCR. This table has just under 65,000 clones, 65% to 80% appearing once. These receptors lack a known antigen. Material: CD4+ T cells sorted from PBMCs after roughly 18-hour stimulation, obtained from a patient who received antiretroviral therapy. Receptors originate from an adult man with HIV who was CMV-seropositive. The CDR3 runs from the conserved cysteine through the conserved F or W. The order of the fields is D gene, clone size, J gene, V gene, CDR3 protein, CDR3 DNA. The D gene is left open where the match is weak. Some rows mark clone size as missing; the rest say once, few, many or name a class of expanded clone.

>TRBD1|NA|TRBJ1-1|TRBV28
CASTSRGPQAFF
TGTGCCAGCACCTCCAGGGGGCCCCAAGCTTTCTTT
>NA|once|TRBJ2-1|TRBV3-1/TRBV3-2
CASGGRAGNEQFF
TGTGCCAGCGGGGGCAGGGCGGGCAATGAGCAGTTCTTC
>NA|NA|TRBJ1-2|TRBV5-1
CASSSENRVGGYTF
TGCGCCAGCAGCTCGGAAAACAGGGTCGGGGGCTACACCTTC
>NA|NA|TRBJ1-3|TRBV9
CASSVEGHPYSGNTIYF
TGTGCCAGCAGCGTAGAAGGGCACCCGTACTCTGGAAACACCATATATTTT
>NA|few|TRBJ1-1|TRBV6-5
CASSYSEGNTEAFF
TGTGCCAGCAGTTACTCGGAGGGGAACACTGAAGCTTTCTTT
>TRBD1|NA|TRBJ1-1|TRBV9
CASSPTGANTEAFF
TGTGCCAGCAGCCCCACAGGGGCGAACACTGAAGCTTTCTTT
>NA|NA|TRBJ2-4|TRBV19
CASSGGRAQPKNIQYF
TGTGCCAGTAGTGGGGGCAGGGCCCAACCCAAAAACATTCAGTACTTC
>NA|NA|TRBJ1-4|TRBV10-3
CAISESGVGNEKLFF
TGTGCCATCAGTGAGTCAGGGGTCGGTAATGAAAAACTGTTTTTT
>NA|NA|TRBJ2-3|TRBV28
CASSSGTRDTQYF
TGTGCCAGCAGCTCCGGGACAAGAGATACGCAGTATTTT
>NA|once|TRBJ1-4|TRBV2
CASSEDRNNEKLFF
TGTGCCAGCAGTGAAGACAGAAACAATGAAAAACTGTTTTTT
>NA|NA|TRBJ1-1|TRBV6-5
CASRRGPEAFF
TGTGCCAGCAGGAGGGGACCTGAAGCTTTCTTT
>NA|NA|TRBJ2-2|TRBV19
CASSMLPRGELFF
TGTGCCAGTAGTATGTTACCGCGGGGGGAGCTGTTTTTT
>NA|NA|TRBJ1-2|TRBV9
CASSPRAGQEIYGYTF
TGTGCCAGCAGCCCCCGAGCAGGGCAGGAGATCTATGGCTACACCTTC
>NA|NA|TRBJ1-2|TRBV7-9
CASSSLQQGLGYGYTF
TGTGCCAGCAGCTCTCTCCAACAGGGTTTGGGCTATGGCTACACCTTC
>TRBD1|NA|TRBJ2-3|TRBV19
CASQDRASTDTQYF
TGTGCCAGTCAGGACAGGGCTAGCACAGATACGCAGTATTTT
>NA|once|TRBJ1-6|TRBV3-1/TRBV3-2
CASSQAGRNSPLHF
TGTGCCAGCAGCCAGGCAGGGCGGAATTCACCCCTCCACTTT
>NA|NA|TRBJ2-7|TRBV9
CASSPQRGGLQYF
TGTGCCAGCAGCCCGCAACGAGGGGGTCTCCAGTACTTC
>TRBD1|NA|TRBJ1-1|TRBV5-4
CASSRTGGAMNTEAFF
TGTGCCAGCAGCCGGACAGGGGGCGCAATGAACACTGAAGCTTTCTTT
>NA|few|TRBJ1-1|TRBV19
CASSARMNTEAFF
TGTGCCAGTAGTGCTAGGATGAACACTGAAGCTTTCTTT
>TRBD1|NA|TRBJ1-2|TRBV5-4
CASSSSGTGAHGYTF
TGTGCCAGCAGCTCCTCCGGGACAGGGGCCCACGGCTACACCTTC
>NA|NA|TRBJ2-7|TRBV19
CANQDLRTYEQYF
TGTGCCAATCAGGACCTACGCACCTACGAGCAGTACTTC
>NA|NA|TRBJ1-5|TRBV19
CASSIEGNQPQHF
TGTGCCAGTAGTATAGAGGGAAATCAGCCCCAGCATTTT
>NA|few|TRBJ1-3|TRBV3-1/TRBV3-2
CASSQGPGSSGNTIYF
TGTGCCAGCAGCCAAGGCCCGGGCAGCTCTGGAAACACCATATATTTT
>NA|NA|TRBJ2-1|TRBV11-3
CASSLISSNNEQFF
TGTGCCAGCAGCTTAATCAGCTCGAACAATGAGCAGTTCTTC
>TRBD1|once|TRBJ1-3|TRBV28
CASTPGTAGNTIYF
TGTGCCAGCACCCCGGGGACAGCCGGAAACACCATATATTTT
>NA|NA|TRBJ1-5|TRBV2
CASILDNSGNQPQHF
TGTGCCAGCATCCTGGACAACTCAGGCAATCAGCCCCAGCATTTT
>TRBD2|few|TRBJ2-7|TRBV6-5
CASSLASGYEQYF
TGTGCCAGCAGTTTGGCTAGCGGCTACGAGCAGTACTTC
>NA|NA|TRBJ1-2|TRBV28
CASSFTDYGYTF
TGTGCCAGCAGTTTTACGGACTATGGCTACACCTTC
>NA|NA|TRBJ2-3|TRBV9
CASSPHTDTQYF
TGTGCCAGCAGCCCTCACACAGATACGCAGTATTTT
>TRBD1|NA|TRBJ1-6|TRBV3-1/TRBV3-2
CASVDQGARTPLHF
TGTGCCAGCGTCGATCAGGGGGCGAGGACACCCCTCCACTTT
>NA|NA|TRBJ2-7|TRBV18
CASSPRQGRYYEQYF
TGTGCCAGCTCACCACGGCAGGGCCGGTACTACGAGCAGTACTTC
>NA|NA|TRBJ1-2|TRBV19
CASSNGYGYTF
TGTGCCAGTAGTAATGGCTATGGCTACACCTTC
>NA|NA|TRBJ1-1|TRBV12-3/TRBV12-4
CASSLKEYTEAFF
TGTGCCAGCAGTTTAAAGGAGTACACTGAAGCTTTCTTT
>NA|NA|TRBJ1-2|TRBV5-1
CASGSGTPDGYTF
TGCGCCAGCGGGTCCGGGACACCCGATGGCTACACCTTC
>TRBD1|NA|TRBJ2-7|TRBV2
CASSFDRENEQYF
TGTGCCAGCAGTTTCGACAGGGAGAACGAGCAGTACTTC
>NA|NA|TRBJ1-2|TRBV19
CASSMTGVNYGYTF
TGTGCCAGTAGTATGACAGGCGTCAACTATGGCTACACCTTC
>NA|NA|TRBJ2-1|TRBV7-6
CASSLGVRDFHNEQFF
TGTGCCAGCAGCTTAGGGGTTCGGGACTTTCACAATGAGCAGTTCTTC
>NA|NA|TRBJ2-3|TRBV27
CASSSPRDPGGTDTQYF
TGTGCCAGCAGTTCTCCCCGGGACCCCGGAGGCACAGATACGCAGTATTTT
>TRBD1|NA|TRBJ1-2|TRBV2
CASRGQGAVGYTF
TGTGCCAGCAGGGGACAGGGGGCGGTTGGCTACACCTTC
>TRBD2|NA|TRBJ2-3|TRBV18
CASSPPRGGQTDTQYF
TGTGCCAGCTCCCCTCCCCGGGGGGGCCAAACAGATACGCAGTATTTT
>NA|NA|TRBJ2-7|TRBV28
CASSTRGGASYEQYF
TGTGCCAGCAGTACCCGAGGGGGGGCTTCCTACGAGCAGTACTTC
>NA|NA|TRBJ2-6|TRBV11-1
CASSPRRSGANVLTF
TGTGCCAGCAGCCCACGGAGGTCTGGGGCCAACGTCCTGACTTTC
>NA|NA|TRBJ2-2|TRBV4-2
CASSPQLETGELFF
TGTGCCAGCAGTCCCCAACTAGAGACCGGGGAGCTGTTTTTT
>NA|NA|TRBJ2-1|TRBV5-1
CASSLDGARGGNEQFF
TGCGCCAGCAGCTTGGATGGGGCGCGGGGTGGGAATGAGCAGTTCTTC
>NA|NA|TRBJ2-7|TRBV9
CASSVAMARPSEQYF
TGTGCCAGCAGCGTAGCTATGGCAAGACCCTCCGAGCAGTACTTC
>NA|NA|TRBJ2-3|TRBV9
CASSQPSGGPGDTQYF
TGTGCCAGCAGCCAACCTTCGGGGGGCCCGGGGGATACGCAGTATTTT
>NA|NA|TRBJ1-6|TRBV4-2
CASSQLNSPLHF
TGTGCCAGCAGCCAACTTAATTCACCCCTCCACTTT
>NA|NA|TRBJ1-5|TRBV19
CASSVGQGGQPQHF
TGTGCCAGTAGTGTTGGACAAGGTGGGCAGCCCCAGCATTTT